Sequencing of this T cell receptor (beta chain) was carried out in a study of shared clonotypes between healthy human individuals. The study, taken as a whole, reports: Sharing across four donors was highest in naive CD4 (roughly 5%) and lowest in memory CD8 (0.4%).

CD45RO-negative, CCR7-selected cells formed the naive CD8 fraction, which excluded terminally differentiated effector memory CD45RA+ cells. Concerning this clone: The target antigen is unknown. Its ends do not fully match the called genes, so a read error is possible.

Germline values: CDR1 SQVTM, CDR2 ANQGSEA. The CDR3 loop spans 12 amino acids. Authors' data handling: Filtering was not the same, since immunoSEQ gave junction-only sequences without quality scores. Data came from immunoSEQ multiplex PCR; TCRdb stores just in-frame clones and leaves some out. That table gives V, J and clone size, and the DNA gave D and trimming. The sample consists of hundreds of thousands of clones, roughly 94% of them appearing once. The chain employs TRBV29-1 and TRBJ2-2, with a possible D match to TRBD2 (6 bases). This sequence was found in a man younger than 40 in good health. The sequencing input was naive CD8+ T cells sorted from blood. The CDR3 is CVLGEDTGELFF. CDR3 DNA sequence: TGTGTCCTAGGGGAGGACACCGGGGAGCTGTTTTTT.